These T cell receptor beta chains were read from a single sample in a study of blood T cell repertoires in COVID-19. Method: immunoSEQ multiplex PCR; TCRdb's copy keeps in-frame clones and lacks some. The sample contains nearly 110,000 clones, more than 80% of which appear only once. Sample: peripheral blood. The receptors were gathered from a woman aged 55-75 years with acute or convalescent COVID-19. Both conserved end residues are part of each CDR3. Each record gives: J gene, V gene, D gene, clone size, CDR3 protein, CDR3 DNA. D genes are given only for firm matches. Rows give clone size only sometimes, using once, few, many, or a class for an expanded clone.

J: TRBJ1-5; V: TRBV6-5; D: NA; size: NA; CDR3: CASSYAHRVDQPQHF; DNA: TGTGCCAGCAGTTACGCCCACAGGGTGGATCAGCCCCAGCATTTT
J: TRBJ1-5; V: TRBV5-5; D: NA; size: NA; CDR3: CASSLESSLGPQHF; DNA: TGTGCCAGCAGCTTGGAATCATCGCTCGGGCCCCAGCATTTT
J: TRBJ1-5; V: TRBV4-1; D: NA; size: NA; CDR3: CASSQDYPYNQPQHF; DNA: TGCGCCAGCAGCCAAGATTATCCTTACAATCAGCCCCAGCATTTT
J: TRBJ2-7; V: TRBV7-2; D: TRBD1; size: NA; CDR3: CASSERQGESYEQYF; DNA: TGTGCCAGCAGCGAGAGACAGGGGGAGTCATACGAGCAGTACTTC
J: TRBJ1-5; V: TRBV4-2; D: TRBD1; size: NA; CDR3: CASSQDRPGQGTDQPQHF; DNA: TGTGCCAGCAGCCAAGATAGGCCGGGACAGGGGACCGATCAGCCCCAGCATTTT
J: TRBJ1-4; V: TRBV6-5; D: TRBD1; size: NA; CDR3: CASRGQGENEKLFF; DNA: TGTGCCAGCAGAGGACAGGGAGAGAATGAAAAACTGTTTTTT
J: TRBJ1-1; V: TRBV12-3/TRBV12-4; D: TRBD1; size: few; CDR3: CASSRTGGTEAFF; DNA: TGTGCCAGCAGTAGGACAGGGGGAACTGAAGCTTTCTTT
J: TRBJ2-3; V: TRBV5-1; D: TRBD2; size: NA; CDR3: CASSPSNVAGGPDTQYF; DNA: TGCGCCAGCAGCCCCTCCAATGTAGCGGGAGGCCCAGATACGCAGTATTTT
J: TRBJ1-3; V: TRBV14; D: NA; size: NA; CDR3: CASSRLQAPAGNTIYF; DNA: TGTGCCAGCAGCCGCCTACAGGCGCCCGCGGGAAACACCATATATTTT
J: TRBJ2-5; V: TRBV6-5; D: NA; size: NA; CDR3: CASSYSDGGRETQYF; DNA: TGTGCCAGCAGTTACTCGGATGGTGGGAGAGAGACCCAGTACTTC
J: TRBJ1-2; V: TRBV7-2; D: TRBD1; size: few; CDR3: CASSSPGQVGGYTF; DNA: TGTGCCAGCAGCTCACCCGGACAGGTTGGAGGCTACACCTTC
J: TRBJ1-2; V: TRBV7-8; D: NA; size: NA; CDR3: CASSLDRASGGYTF; DNA: TGTGCCAGCAGCTTAGACAGGGCCTCAGGCGGCTACACCTTC
J: TRBJ1-6; V: TRBV28; D: TRBD1; size: NA; CDR3: CASSTGTGIGTSPLHF; DNA: TGTGCCAGCAGTACCGGGACAGGGATAGGTACTTCACCCCTCCACTTT
J: TRBJ1-1; V: TRBV5-1; D: NA; size: NA; CDR3: CASSWTANTEAFF; DNA: TGCGCCAGCAGCTGGACAGCGAACACTGAAGCTTTCTTT
J: TRBJ2-7; V: TRBV6-6; D: TRBD1; size: NA; CDR3: CASRAGQGLTYEQYF; DNA: TGTGCCAGCAGGGCTGGACAGGGCCTAACCTACGAGCAGTACTTC